A single sample is the source of the 29 T cell receptor beta chains below, sequenced in a study of cytomegalovirus exposure and HLA in healthy donors. Primers: 60 Vbeta forward and 13 Jbeta reverse. TCRdb keeps only in-frame clones here, not all; method: immunoSEQ multiplex PCR. Here the sample spans around 150,000 clones, roughly 80% being singletons. Sequencing was performed on PBMCs. The receptors stem from a woman aged 25 to 39 in good health and CMV-seronegative.

The chain uses TRBV2 and TRBJ1-6; 8 nucleotides align to TRBD1. The CDR3 length is 16 residues. Germline CDR1 SNHLY, CDR2 FYNNEI. Trimming at V came to 0 bases and at J to 10 bases, leaving 8 bases not matched to a gene. CDR3: CASSEALGQVASPLHF. As DNA, the CDR3 is TGTGCCAGCAGTGAAGCCTTGGGACAGGTCGCCTCACCCCTCCACTTT.

This clone is a singleton in its sample. The chain couples TRBV2 to TRBJ2-3, with 8 bases identical to TRBD2. CDR1 and CDR2 (germline): SNHLY, FYNNEI. V gave up 7 bases and J gave up 1 base; unmatched junction bases: 4. This CDR3 is built from 14 residues. CDR3 amino acids: CASTLTSGTDTQYF. The CDR3 coding sequence is TGTGCCAGCACCTTGACTAGCGGCACAGATACGCAGTATTTT.

This clone was seen a single time. The chain links TRBV6-5 to TRBJ1-5; possible D gene TRBD1, 5 bases. The V and J ends lost 0 bases and 5 bases respectively, with 8 bases between them. Germline assignment: CDR1 MNHEY and CDR2 SVGAGI. The CDR3 has 14 residues. Written as DNA, the CDR3 is TGTGCCAGCAGTTACTCTAGGGGCCATCAGCCCCAGCATTTT. The encoded protein is CASSYSRGHQPQHF.

In this sample, this clone turned up once. The V gene is TRBV7-6, the J gene TRBJ1-5; possible D gene TRBD1, 6 bases. V gave up 1 base and J gave up 7 bases, with 8 bases separating them. CDR3 size: 13 residues. The germline CDR1 and CDR2 sequences are SGHVS and FNYEAQ. CDR3 protein: CASSLGQGQPQHF. CDR3 coding DNA: TGTGCCAGCAGCTTAGGGCAGGGGCAGCCCCAGCATTTT.

The CDR3 sequence is CASSKAKENSGANVLTF. CDR3 nucleotides: TGTGCCAGCAGCAAAGCTAAGGAGAACTCTGGGGCCAACGTCCTGACTTTC. This chain connects TRBV21-1 to TRBJ2-6; the table assigns TRBD2, which was not confirmed against the DNA. TRBV21-1 is a pseudogene locus. This CDR3 is 17 amino acids long.

This clone was observed a single time. The chain joins TRBV9 to TRBJ2-1, with 8 positions matching TRBD2. The germline V gene has CDR1 SGDLS and CDR2 YYNGEE. Trimming removed 0 bases from V and 4 bases from J; junction bases left unmatched: 6. This CDR3 spans 16 amino acids. The CDR3 nucleotides are TGTGCCAGCAGCGTAGGACCGGGGGGGCTATACAATGAGCAGTTCTTC. This sequence encodes CASSVGPGGLYNEQFF.

This chain links TRBV19 with TRBJ1-6, with D perhaps matching TRBD1 (6 bases). CDR3 length equals 15 residues. V lost 4 bases, J lost 6 bases, and 13 bases lay in between. The germline CDR1 and CDR2 sequences are LNHDA and SQIVND (reference sequence). CDR3 amino acids: CASSTPARGNSPLHF. The CDR3 DNA reads TGTGCCAGTAGTACCCCCGCCAGGGGTAATTCACCCCTCCACTTT.

The chain employs TRBV20-1 and TRBJ1-1, with D uncertain. This CDR3 has 11 residues. From germline, CDR1 is DFQATT and CDR2 SNEGSKA (reference sequence). CDR3 sequence (DNA): TGCATATCTCACACGAACACTGAAGCTTTCTTT. Protein sequence: CISHTNTEAFF.

The chain carries TRBV27 and TRBJ2-1; 8 bases match TRBD2. The ends lost 4 bases at V and 4 bases at J; junction bases unmatched: 3. The germline gives CDR1 MNHEY, CDR2 SMNVEV (reference sequence). The CDR3 is 14 residues long. The CDR3 DNA is TGTGCCAGCAGTTCGGGGGGGCTTTACAATGAGCAGTTCTTC. It is translated as CASSSGGLYNEQFF.

The V call is TRBV6-1, the J call TRBJ2-1; D unclear. The V gene lost 6 bases and the J gene lost 0 bases, with 6 bases spanning the gap. The CDR3 sequence is 13 residues long. Germline CDR1 reads MNHNS; CDR2 reads SASEGT. The CDR3 nucleotides are TGTGCCAGCAGCGATAGCTCCTACAATGAGCAGTTCTTC. It translates to CASSDSSYNEQFF.

This chain links TRBV7-9 with TRBJ2-7; possibly TRBD1 for D (5 bases). The CDR3 is made up of 13 amino acids. Germline CDR1 and CDR2: SEHNR and FQNEAQ (reference sequence). Trimming removed 3 bases from V and 2 bases from J, with 8 bases in between. CDR3 coding DNA: TGTGCCAGCAGCTTTGACAGTACCTACGAGCAGTACTTC. It translates to CASSFDSTYEQYF.

The chain joins TRBV6-6 to TRBJ1-1; the D gene is possibly TRBD1 (5 bases). The V gene lost 5 bases and the J gene lost 1 base, with 11 bases spanning the gap. The CDR3 is 14 amino acids. Germline CDR1 is MNHNY and CDR2 is SVGAGI (reference sequence). The CDR3, as DNA: TGTGCCAGCAGTACCGTCGGGGGGAACACTGAAGCTTTCTTT. Translation: CASSTVGGNTEAFF.

This clone appeared a few times. V gene TRBV15 combines with J gene TRBJ1-2, with unresolved D. Per the germline V gene, CDR1 is LNHNV and CDR2 is YYDKDF (reference sequence). Trimming shortened V by 7 bases and J by 4 bases, and 13 bases separated the two germline ends. The CDR3 is 13 residues long. CDR3 nucleotide sequence: TGTGCCACCACCTCGCGGGCCTCCTATGGCTACACCTTC. Residues: CATTSRASYGYTF.

The chain carries TRBV6-4 and TRBJ1-6; possibly TRBD1 for D (6 bases). There are 13 residues in the CDR3. The V and J ends lost 5 bases and 10 bases respectively, with 12 bases between them. Germline CDR1 reads MRHNA; CDR2 reads SNTAGT. This CDR3 is CASSYTGQSPLHF. The CDR3 coding sequence is TGTGCCAGCAGTTATACAGGACAGTCACCCCTCCACTTT.

The rearrangement joins TRBV7-6 to TRBJ1-5; D is possibly TRBD1 (6 bases). Trimming removed 5 bases from V and 4 bases from J, with 12 bases in between. Germline loops: CDR1 SGHVS, CDR2 FNYEAQ. The CDR3 loop spans 14 amino acids. The CDR3 loop is CASSARTGNQPQHF. Written as DNA, the CDR3 is TGTGCCAGCAGCGCCCGTACAGGGAATCAGCCCCAGCATTTT. The whole variable domain, filled in from reference TRBV7-6 and TRBJ1-5, reads GAGVSQSPRYKVTKRGQDVALRCDPISGHVSLYWYRQALGQGPEFLTYFNYEAQQDKSGLPNDRFSAERPEGSISTLTIQRTEQRDSAMYRCASSARTGNQPQHFGDGTRLSIL.

The chain combines TRBV27 with TRBJ2-2; D is possibly TRBD1 (5 bases). V was shortened by 0 bases and J by 0 bases, with 11 bases between the two germline ends. CDR1 is MNHEY and CDR2 is SMNVEV in the germline V gene (reference sequence). The CDR3 loop spans 17 amino acids. As DNA, the CDR3 is TGTGCCAGCAGTTTATCACCAGGGCACGCGAACACCGGGGAGCTGTTTTTT. It specifies CASSLSPGHANTGELFF.

This clone was seen more than once but under ten times. This chain uses TRBV5-6 with TRBJ1-4, with D maybe TRBD1 (6 bases). Germline V gives CDR1 SGHDT, CDR2 YYEEEE. The CDR3 sequence is 15 residues long. The V and J ends lost 4 bases and 2 bases respectively, with 12 bases between them. The chain's CDR3 is CASSDRGATNEKLFF. CDR3 DNA sequence: TGTGCCAGCAGCGACCGGGGGGCTACTAATGAAAAACTGTTTTTT.

The chain has TRBV5-1 and TRBJ2-1, with TRBD2 as a possible D gene (6 bases). Between the trimmed V and J ends, which lost 0 bases and 2 bases, there was a span of 9 bases. This CDR3 comprises 15 residues. The germline V gene encodes CDR1 SGHRS and CDR2 YFSETQ. In DNA form, the CDR3 reads TGCGCCAGCAGCTTGGACGGAGGGGCCTACAATGAGCAGTTCTTC. Protein product: CASSLDGGAYNEQFF.

This clone was seen many times. J is TRBJ1-3 and V is TRBV9, with 7 bases lining up with TRBD1. J lost 6 bases, V lost 3 bases, and 6 bases had no gene match. Germline V gene data show CDR1 as SGDLS and CDR2 as YYNGEE. CDR3 length: 14 residues. The CDR3 sequence is CASSASTGVNTIYF. The CDR3 region has the DNA TGTGCCAGCAGCGCGTCTACAGGGGTAAACACCATATATTTT.

The chain carries TRBV4-1 and TRBJ2-4; possible D gene TRBD2, 6 bases. With 0 bases removed from V and 0 bases from J, the gap between germline ends came to 15 bases. CDR1 is MGHRA, CDR2 YSYEKL, per germline. The CDR3 runs to 18 residues. The CDR3 loop reads CASSQEGGTFLAKNIQYF. The CDR3 region has the DNA TGCGCCAGCAGCCAAGAGGGGGGTACGTTCTTAGCCAAAAACATTCAGTACTTC.

The CDR3 protein is CASSLRRGSSYEQYF. CDR3 sequence (DNA): TGTGCCAGCAGCTTGAGAAGGGGAAGCTCCTACGAGCAGTACTTC. The genes are TRBV7-9 and TRBJ2-7; perhaps TRBD1 as D (5 bases). This CDR3 region has 15 residues. V was shortened by 3 bases and J by 0 bases, with 12 bases between the two germline ends. Germline-derived CDR1 and CDR2 are SEHNR and FQNEAQ (reference sequence).

The CDR3 spells CASSFRAGGGETQYF. Here the CDR3 DNA reads TGTGCCAGCAGCTTCCGGGCGGGGGGCGGGGAGACCCAGTACTTC. J is TRBJ2-5 and V is TRBV5-4, with 8 nucleotides matching TRBD2. Germline V gene sequence: CDR1 SGHNT, CDR2 YYREEE (reference sequence). The V gene end was trimmed by 2 bases and the J gene end by 5 bases; junction bases not matched to a gene: 8. CDR3 length equals 15 residues. The complete variable domain, with remaining parts taken from reference TRBV5-4 and TRBJ2-5, reads ETGVTQSPTHLIKTRGQQVTLRCSSQSGHNTVSWYQQALGQGPQFIFQYYREEENGRGNFPPRFSGLQFPNYSSELNVNALELDDSALYLCASSFRAGGGETQYFGPGTRLLVL.

This clone has more than one count but fewer than ten. The chain employs TRBV30 and TRBJ1-6, with D possibly matching TRBD1 (5 bases). Germline loops: CDR1 GTSNPN, CDR2 SVGIG (reference sequence). The CDR3 sequence is 13 residues long. V dropped 3 bases and J dropped 11 bases, with 14 bases sitting between them. CDR3 coding DNA: TGTGCCTGGAGCCGCGGGGGAGAAGCACCCCTCCACTTT. Translation gives CAWSRGGEAPLHF. The complete variable domain, with remaining parts taken from reference TRBV30 and TRBJ1-6, reads SQTIHQWPATLVQPVGSPLSLECTVEGTSNPNLYWYRQAAGRGLQLLFYSVGIGQISSEVPQNLSASRPQDRQFILSSKKLLLSDSGFYLCAWSRGGEAPLHFGNGTRLTVT.

The chain links TRBV30 to TRBJ1-6, with a possible D match to TRBD1 (5 bases). CDR1 GTSNPN and CDR2 SVGIG come from the germline V gene (reference sequence). The V gene lost 3 bases and the J gene lost 10 bases, with 22 bases spanning the gap. The CDR3 has 16 residues. This chain's CDR3 is CAWRGLGGVPGSPLHF. DNA of the CDR3: TGTGCCTGGAGAGGTTTGGGGGGGGTCCCTGGCTCACCCCTCCACTTT.

This rearrangement joins TRBV6-4 to TRBJ2-2; no clear D gene. Germline loops: CDR1 MRHNA, CDR2 SNTAGT. The V end was cut by 4 bases, the J end by 6 bases, with 9 bases between. This CDR3 is built from 13 residues. Here the CDR3 reads CASSVSESGELFF. CDR3 bases: TGTGCCAGCAGTGTGTCGGAGTCCGGGGAGCTGTTTTTT.

This clone was counted only a few times. One end of the junction is discordant with germline, which a read error may explain. The chain carries TRBV6-6 and TRBJ2-6; D perhaps matches TRBD1 (5 bases). The CDR3 is 14 amino acids. The germline gives CDR1 MNHNY, CDR2 SVGAGI (reference sequence). Written as DNA, the CDR3 is TGTGCCAGCAGACAGAACTCTGGGGCCAACGGCCTGACTTTC. Encoded protein: CASRQNSGANGLTF.

The rearrangement uses TRBV7-2 and TRBJ1-5, with 7 bases that match TRBD1. Germline CDR1 and CDR2: SGHTA and FQGNSA. Trimming removed 5 bases from V and 14 bases from J; junction bases left unmatched: 12. The CDR3 extends over 13 amino acids. The CDR3 bases are TGTGCCAGCAGCCGAAGTGGGACAGATGTAGAGCATTTT. Translation: CASSRSGTDVEHF. Together with reference TRBV7-2 and TRBJ1-5, the CDR3 gives the full variable domain: GAGVSQSPSNKVTEKGKDVELRCDPISGHTALYWYRQSLGQGLEFLIYFQGNSAPDKSGLPSDRFSAERTGGSVSTLTIQRTQQEDSAVYLCASSRSGTDVEHFGDGTRLSIL.

The J gene is TRBJ1-4, the V gene TRBV19; the D gene is possibly TRBD1 (6 bases). There are 13 residues in the CDR3. With 4 bases removed from V and 5 bases from J, the gap between germline ends came to 8 bases. Germline-derived CDR1 and CDR2 are LNHDA and SQIVND (reference sequence). The DNA for the CDR3 is TGTGCCAGTAGTACGGACAGAAATGAAAAACTGTTTTTT. Translation: CASSTDRNEKLFF.

The chain uses TRBV29-1 and TRBJ1-2; D might be TRBD1 (5 bases). This CDR3 is 13 amino acids long. V was shortened by 2 bases and J by 6 bases, with 13 bases between the two germline ends. Germline CDR1 reads SQVTM; CDR2 reads ANQGSEA. The CDR3 region has the DNA TGCAGCGTTGAAAATCCGCTAGGGGATGGCTACACCTTC. Its protein product is CSVENPLGDGYTF.